This T cell receptor (beta chain) was identified during a study of OX40 agonist ivuxolimab in advanced cancers. Across the whole study: Partial responses were observed in three patients, of whom one had hepatocellular carcinoma and two had cutaneous melanoma.

Produced via immunoSEQ multiplex PCR; TCRdb's table is partial and in-frame only. The table has about 70,000 clones, around 80% seen once. This CDR3 is built from 14 residues. V was shortened by 0 bases and J by 0 bases, with 1 base between the two germline ends. Germline-derived CDR1 and CDR2 are SGHRS and YFSETQ. The sequenced sample was CD4+ or CD8+ T cells sorted from blood, obtained in a trial of the OX40 agonist ivuxolimab. The clonotype comes from an adult with an advanced solid tumor such as melanoma, head and neck, liver or kidney cancer. J is TRBJ2-6 and V is TRBV5-1; D call uncertain. Here the CDR3 DNA reads TGCGCCAGCAGCTTGGCCTCTGGGGCCAACGTCCTGACTTTC. Translating it yields CASSLASGANVLTF.